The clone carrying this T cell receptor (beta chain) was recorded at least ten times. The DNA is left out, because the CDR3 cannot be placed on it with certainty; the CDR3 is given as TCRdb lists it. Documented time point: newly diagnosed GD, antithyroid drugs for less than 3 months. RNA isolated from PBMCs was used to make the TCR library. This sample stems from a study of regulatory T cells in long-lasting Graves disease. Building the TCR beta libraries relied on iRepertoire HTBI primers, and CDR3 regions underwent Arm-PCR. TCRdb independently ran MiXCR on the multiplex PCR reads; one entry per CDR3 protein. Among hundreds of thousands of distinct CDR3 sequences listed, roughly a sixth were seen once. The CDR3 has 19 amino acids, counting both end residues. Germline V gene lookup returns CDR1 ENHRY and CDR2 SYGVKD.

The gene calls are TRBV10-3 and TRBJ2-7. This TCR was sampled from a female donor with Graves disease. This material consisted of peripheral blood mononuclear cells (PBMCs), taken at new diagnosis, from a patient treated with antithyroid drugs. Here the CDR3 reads CAISESYILVERSEYEQYF.